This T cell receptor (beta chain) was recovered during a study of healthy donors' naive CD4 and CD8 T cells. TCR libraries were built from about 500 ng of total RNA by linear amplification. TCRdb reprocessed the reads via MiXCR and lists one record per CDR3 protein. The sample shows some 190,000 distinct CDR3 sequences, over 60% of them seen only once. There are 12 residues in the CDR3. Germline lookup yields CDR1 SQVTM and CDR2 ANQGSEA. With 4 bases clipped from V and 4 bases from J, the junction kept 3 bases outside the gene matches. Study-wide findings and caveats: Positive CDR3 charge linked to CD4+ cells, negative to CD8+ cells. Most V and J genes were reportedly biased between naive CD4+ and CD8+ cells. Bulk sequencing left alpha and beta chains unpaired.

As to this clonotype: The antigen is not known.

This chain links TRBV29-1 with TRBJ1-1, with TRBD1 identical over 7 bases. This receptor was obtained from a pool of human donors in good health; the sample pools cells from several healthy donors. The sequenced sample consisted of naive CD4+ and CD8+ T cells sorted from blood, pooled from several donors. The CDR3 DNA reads TGCAGCGTTGTAGGGGGCCGCACTGAAGCTTTCTTT. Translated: CSVVGGRTEAFF.